This TCR beta chain was observed in a study of human T cells and chemical hapten exposure. Study-level points and caveats: DPC sensitization left the count of TCRs above 1 in 1000 unchanged.

The library put unique molecular identifiers onto individual cDNA molecules. TCRdb re-called the RACE reads through MiXCR, storing one row per CDR3 protein. The repertoire includes 82,000 or so distinct CDR3 sequences, 13% of them detected once, and more than 4.5% sits in the top ten. This sample's time point: patch test 3, about 24 weeks after DPC sensitization. Treatment reported: therapeutic diphenylcyclopropenone sensitization with weekly scalp DPC. Unfractionated whole blood yielded the extracted total RNA. In its sample, this clonotype was seen many times. Antigen specificity is unknown. The length of the CDR3 is 17 residues. Trimming cost V 3 bases and J 1 base, with 17 bases left between them.

The chain has TRBV12-3 or TRBV12-4 and TRBJ2-3; D uncertain. The source is a woman in her forties or fifties with alopecia areata. Some clones in this sample may be carry-over from other donors' samples. The material was whole blood, obtained in connection with sensitization to the hapten diphenylcyclopropenone (DPC). The CDR3 region has the DNA TGTGCCAGCAGTTTTGGTGACCGCACCCCGGGCACAGATACGCAGTATTTT. As protein: CASSFGDRTPGTDTQYF.